This TCR beta chain was sequenced in a study of cytomegalovirus exposure and HLA in healthy donors. Study-level findings and limits: Sequencing likely generated an artifact that appeared as a cluster of highly shared sequence variants. As a later analysis showed, a missense DCLRE1C variant was linked to trimming of TCR beta V- and J-genes.

60 Vbeta and 13 Jbeta primers were used in PCR. Here immunoSEQ multiplex PCR was the method, and the copy in TCRdb shows in-frame clones only, minus some. The data show 85,000 to 100,000 clones, about nine tenths seen once. About this clone itself: No antigen is known for it.

With 1 base removed from V and 7 bases from J, the gap between germline ends came to 11 bases. Germline V lookup: CDR1 SGHDT, CDR2 YYEEEE. The CDR3 runs to 13 residues. The sample was PBMCs. This receptor was taken from a young man in good health and CMV-seropositive. The V gene is TRBV5-6, the J gene TRBJ1-1; maybe TRBD1 (6 bases). The CDR3 DNA follows: TGTGCCAGCAGCTTGCCCCAGGGGAATGAAGCTTTCTTT. It specifies CASSLPQGNEAFF.